One sample yielded the 9 T cell receptor beta chains listed below, sequenced in a study of identical twins. One entry per CDR3 protein results from TCRdb running MiXCR on the 5' RACE reads. There are 200,000 or so distinct CDR3 sequences in the sample; roughly 15% occur only once, and 40% lies in the top ten. The same sample was also studied in work on T cells expressing NK-cell markers.

Sequencing was carried out using CD8+ T cells sorted from blood. The receptors derive from a young woman in good health.

This clonotype was counted between two and nine times. The V and J genes are TRBV6-1 and TRBJ2-3; D is possibly TRBD2 (6 bases). The CDR3 is made up of 15 amino acids. Germline V gene data show CDR1 as MNHNS and CDR2 as SASEGT. Trimming took 6 bases from V and 4 from J, leaving 17 bases between them. This chain's CDR3 is CASRPTRGGADTQYF. As DNA, the CDR3 is TGTGCCAGCAGACCCACCCGGGGCGGGGCAGATACGCAGTATTTT.

J is TRBJ1-3 and V is TRBV12-3 or TRBV12-4; tentative D call: TRBD1 (5 bases). V lost 6 bases, J lost 4 bases, and 16 bases lay in between. This CDR3 has 15 residues. Written as DNA, the CDR3 is TGTGCCAGCAGCGCTTGGAACTGGGGGGGAAACACCATATATTTT. Protein sequence: CASSAWNWGGNTIYF.

The genes are TRBV7-9 and TRBJ2-1; 11 nucleotides match TRBD2. The CDR3 is made up of 17 amino acids. CDR1 SEHNR and CDR2 FQNEAQ come from the germline V gene (reference sequence). After removal of 5 bases from V and 4 bases from J, the junction contained 10 bases not matched to a gene. This CDR3 is CASSRGEGLAVYNEQFF. CDR3 bases: TGTGCCAGCAGCAGGGGAGAGGGACTAGCGGTATACAATGAGCAGTTCTTC.

This rearrangement joins TRBV7-9 to TRBJ2-2; 7 bases align to TRBD2. CDR3 size: 15 residues. The V segment lost 2 bases and the J segment 7 bases; nucleotides outside the gene matches: 7. CDR1 is SEHNR and CDR2 is FQNEAQ in the germline V gene (reference sequence). The CDR3 reads CASSLSTGGNGELFF. The CDR3 DNA reads TGTGCCAGCAGCTTATCCACCGGGGGGAACGGGGAGCTGTTTTTT.

There are a few counts of this clonotype. The chain uses TRBV9 and TRBJ2-1; the D gene is possibly TRBD1 (7 bases). V was pared by 0 bases and J by 4 bases, with 11 bases between. Looked up from germline, CDR1 is SGDLS and CDR2 is YYNGEE. The CDR3 runs 15 residues. CDR3 sequence: CASSVGGDSYNEQFF. In nucleotides, the CDR3 is TGTGCCAGCAGCGTAGGGGGGGACAGTTACAATGAGCAGTTCTTC.

This clonotype has just a few counts. The rearrangement links TRBV20-1 to TRBJ2-7; D unresolved. The germline V gene has CDR1 DFQATT and CDR2 SNEGSKA (reference sequence). V was trimmed by 6 bases and J by 0 bases, leaving 9 bases between them. The CDR3 consists of 12 residues. Written as DNA, the CDR3 is TGCAGTGCGACTCCGGGCTCCTACGAGCAGTACTTC. Its translation is CSATPGSYEQYF.

This clonotype was detected a few times. V is TRBV12-3 or TRBV12-4 and J is TRBJ2-1; possibly TRBD2 for D (6 bases). The V gene lost 3 bases and the J gene lost 9 bases, with 9 bases spanning the gap. This CDR3 has 12 amino acids. CDR3 in amino acids: CASSFVGGEQFF. Written as DNA, the CDR3 is TGTGCCAGCAGTTTTGTCGGGGGTGAGCAGTTCTTC.

At least ten counts were recorded for this clonotype. The rearrangement links TRBV6-2 or TRBV6-3 to TRBJ2-7; possibly TRBD1 for D (6 bases). There are 14 residues in the CDR3. Looked up from germline, CDR1 is MNHEY and CDR2 is SVGEGT. Trimming cost V 6 bases and J 5 bases, with 17 bases left between them. In nucleotides, the CDR3 is TGTGCCAGCAGATCCGGGACACCATCCGACGAGCAGTACTTC. Translated: CASRSGTPSDEQYF.

The V gene is TRBV11-3, the J gene TRBJ2-7; D is possibly TRBD1 (6 bases). The CDR3 is 14 amino acids. Germline loops: CDR1 SGHNT, CDR2 YENEEA. V was trimmed by 4 bases and J by 3 bases, leaving 13 bases between them. CDR3 nucleotides: TGTGCCAGCAGCTCCAGGACAGCCTTCTACGAGCAGTACTTC. This codes for CASSSRTAFYEQYF.